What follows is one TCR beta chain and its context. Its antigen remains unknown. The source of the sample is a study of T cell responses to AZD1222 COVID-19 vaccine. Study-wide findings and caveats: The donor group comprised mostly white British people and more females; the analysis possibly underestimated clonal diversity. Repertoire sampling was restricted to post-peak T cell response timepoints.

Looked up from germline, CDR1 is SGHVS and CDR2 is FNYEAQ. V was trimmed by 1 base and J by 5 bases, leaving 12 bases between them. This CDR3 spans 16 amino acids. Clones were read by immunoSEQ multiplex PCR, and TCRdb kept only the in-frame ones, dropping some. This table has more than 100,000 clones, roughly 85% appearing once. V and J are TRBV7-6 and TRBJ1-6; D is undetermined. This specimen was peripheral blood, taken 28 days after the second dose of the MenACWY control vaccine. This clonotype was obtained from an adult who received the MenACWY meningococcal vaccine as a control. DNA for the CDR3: TGTGCCAGCAGCTTAGACAACTCCCCTAATAATTCACCCCTCCACTTT. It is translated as CASSLDNSPNNSPLHF.